The T cell receptor beta chain under discussion was sequenced for a study of blood T cell repertoires in COVID-19. Overall study: Samples of COVID-19 (acute and convalescent) were obtained from the United States, Italy and Spain. In each case, the material was cDNA or gDNA derived from T cells, B-cell-depleted T cells, or PBMCs.

In the study's own analysis: How many nucleated cells were present was estimated from reference gene primer amplification. Assay: immunoSEQ multiplex PCR; the TCRdb copy retains only in-frame clones and omits some. D and trimming come from the DNA, and the V and J calls and clone size come from that table. This sample has approximately 140,000 clones, with 87% found just once. With 5 bases removed from V and 4 bases from J, the gap between germline ends came to 11 bases. Germline V gene data show CDR1 as LGHDT and CDR2 as YNNKEL (reference sequence). This CDR3 is built from 13 residues. In regard to this clone: Different DNA sequences within this sample yield the same CDR3.

Sequenced: peripheral blood. The TCR comes from a man older than 75 with acute or convalescent COVID-19. This chain joins TRBV3-1 (or the pseudogene TRBV3-2) and TRBJ1-1; tentatively, D is TRBD1 (6 bases). CDR3 DNA: TGTGCCAGCAGCTTAAGGGGGTCCACTGAAGCTTTCTTT. Encoded protein: CASSLRGSTEAFF.